The next 11 T cell receptor beta chains were all read from a single sample in a study of CD8 T cells in Susac syndrome. It was with random hexamers that 0.5 to 1 ug RNA was reverse transcribed. MiXCR, applied by TCRdb to the immunoSEQ multiplex PCR reads, yields one record per CDR3 protein. Among about 430,000 distinct CDR3 sequences listed, approximately 85% were seen once. The specimen sequenced was CD8+ T cells from PBMCs. These receptors were obtained from a human donor with multiple sclerosis.

The chain joins TRBV4-1 to TRBJ2-2, with unresolved D. Trimming stripped 4 bases from V and 9 bases from J, with 12 bases between. This CDR3 is 13 amino acids long. Germline V CDR1 and CDR2: MGHRA, YSYEKL. This chain's CDR3 is CASSLVPGRELFF. The DNA of the CDR3 is TGCGCCAGCAGCCTCGTCCCTGGGCGGGAGCTGTTTTTT.

The chain is built from TRBV25-1 and TRBJ1-2, with 9 bases lining up with TRBD1. J gave up 5 bases and V 0 bases, and 10 bases lay outside the gene matches. Germline CDR1 and CDR2: MGHDK and SYGVNS. The CDR3 is 17 residues long. CDR3 bases: TGTGCCAGCAGTGAATATTTCGAGGGACAGGGTAGTTATGGCTACACCTTC. Translating it yields CASSEYFEGQGSYGYTF.

The V call is TRBV7-2, the J call TRBJ2-2; 13 positions match TRBD2. The CDR3 is 20 residues long. Germline-derived CDR1 and CDR2 are SGHTA and FQGNSA. V dropped 0 bases and J dropped 1; count of bases not matched to a gene: 8. The CDR3 region has the DNA TGTGCCAGCAGCTTAGCGAGGGCGGGACTAGCGGGGCAGAACACCGGGGAGCTGTTTTTT. Translating it yields CASSLARAGLAGQNTGELFF. Supplemented by reference TRBV7-2 and TRBJ2-2, the full variable domain reads GAGVSQSPSNKVTEKGKDVELRCDPISGHTALYWYRQSLGQGLEFLIYFQGNSAPDKSGLPSDRFSAERTGGSVSTLTIQRTQQEDSAVYLCASSLARAGLAGQNTGELFFGEGSRLTVL.

The chain combines TRBV10-2 with TRBJ2-5; 8 nucleotides agree with TRBD2. Per germline, CDR1 WSHSY and CDR2 SAAADI. This CDR3 region has 15 residues. The V gene end was trimmed by 3 bases and the J gene end by 1 base; junction bases not matched to a gene: 4. CDR3 loop: CASSDRGGSQETQYF. Written as DNA, the CDR3 is TGCGCCAGCAGTGATCGGGGGGGCAGCCAAGAGACCCAGTACTTC.

The chain employs TRBV4-2 and TRBJ1-1, with D perhaps TRBD1 (5 bases). The CDR3 length is 17 residues. Between the trimmed V and J ends, which lost 0 bases and 0 bases, there was a span of 14 bases. CDR1 LGHNA and CDR2 YNFKEQ come from the germline V gene. CDR3 nucleotide sequence: TGTGCCAGCAGCCAAGACGCAGGGTGGAACATGAACACTGAAGCTTTCTTT. It yields the protein CASSQDAGWNMNTEAFF.

The genes are TRBV4-1 and TRBJ1-1; D is unclear. The CDR3 is 16 amino acids. Germline CDR1 reads MGHRA; CDR2 reads YSYEKL. Trimming cost V 1 base and J 0 bases, with 12 bases left between them. In DNA form, the CDR3 reads TGCGCCAGCAGCCAAGCCCTCTGGCCGATGAACACTGAAGCTTTCTTT. Protein: CASSQALWPMNTEAFF.

This chain connects TRBV12-3 or TRBV12-4 to TRBJ2-3; 9 bases match TRBD1. After removal of 4 bases from V and 1 base from J, the junction contained 3 bases not matched to a gene. CDR3 length: 15 residues. CDR3: CASSSRDRGTDTQYF. CDR3 bases: TGTGCCAGCAGTTCCCGGGACAGGGGCACAGATACGCAGTATTTT.

The chain carries TRBV28 and TRBJ1-1; weak D call: TRBD1 (6 bases). The germline V gene has CDR1 MDHEN and CDR2 SYDVKM. The CDR3 runs to 15 residues. Trimming stripped 5 bases from V and 1 base from J, with 14 bases between. CDR3 residues: CASSLGQITNTEAFF. In nucleotides, the CDR3 is TGTGCCAGCAGTCTCGGACAGATAACGAACACTGAAGCTTTCTTT.

The chain employs TRBV7-8 and TRBJ2-1; D not resolved. The V end lost 5 bases, the J end lost 1 base, and 12 bases lay between the germline ends. CDR1 and CDR2 from the germline V gene are SGHVS and FQNEAQ. This CDR3 is 15 amino acids long. The CDR3 protein is CASSPLLISYNEQFF. As DNA, the CDR3 is TGTGCCAGCAGCCCCCTCCTCATTTCCTACAATGAGCAGTTCTTC.

The chain couples TRBV27 to TRBJ1-3, with D possibly TRBD1 on 5 matching bases. Germline CDR1 MNHEY, CDR2 SMNVEV (reference sequence). V lost 8 bases and J lost 0, with 11 bases in between. This CDR3 contains 14 residues. Here the CDR3 DNA reads TGTGCCAGCGGTCGGGGGGACTCTGGAAACACCATATATTTT. The encoded protein is CASGRGDSGNTIYF.

The chain couples TRBV7-6 to TRBJ2-7, with D possibly TRBD2 on 6 matching bases. CDR1 is SGHVS and CDR2 is FNYEAQ in the germline V gene. The V end was cut by 8 bases, the J end by 1 base, with 12 bases between. This CDR3 contains 13 residues. The DNA for the CDR3 is TGTGCCAGCGGAGGAGGGGCGTCCTACGAGCAGTACTTC. It yields the protein CASGGGASYEQYF.